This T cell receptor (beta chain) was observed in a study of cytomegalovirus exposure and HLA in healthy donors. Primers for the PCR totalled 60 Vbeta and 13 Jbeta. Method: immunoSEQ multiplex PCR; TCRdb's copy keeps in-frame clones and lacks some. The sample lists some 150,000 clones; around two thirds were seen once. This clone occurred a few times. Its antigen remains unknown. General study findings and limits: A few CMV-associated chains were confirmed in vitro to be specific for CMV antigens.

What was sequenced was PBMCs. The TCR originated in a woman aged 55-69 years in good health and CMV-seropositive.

This CDR3 is CASSGTSGRDEQFF. In DNA, the CDR3 is TGCGCCAGCAGTGGGACTAGCGGGAGGGATGAGCAGTTCTTC. This chain connects TRBV10-1 to TRBJ2-1; 15 nucleotides line up with TRBD2. CDR3 length: 14 amino acids. The V segment lost 4 bases and the J segment 8 bases; nucleotides outside the gene matches: 0. Per germline, CDR1 WNHNN and CDR2 SYGVQD (reference sequence).